This T cell receptor (beta chain) is from a study of OX40 agonist ivuxolimab in advanced cancers. Study-level background: From roughly 20 to 85 years was the age range, with a mean of about 54 years, and approximately 80% were male.

TCRdb's table, derived via immunoSEQ multiplex PCR, lists solely in-frame clones and lacks some. Counted here are about 74,000 clones, 86% occurring once; the ten biggest clones make up approximately 7%. This clone was counted a few times. This sequence originates from an adult with an advanced solid tumor such as melanoma, head and neck, liver or kidney cancer. The sequences come from CD4+ or CD8+ T cells sorted from blood, collected in a trial of the OX40 agonist ivuxolimab.

Here the CDR3 reads CASSRLQPQHF. CDR3 sequence (DNA): TGTGCCAGCAGTCGATTGCAGCCCCAGCATTTT. The gene calls are TRBV6-1 and TRBJ1-5; D unresolved. Germline V gene data show CDR1 as MNHNS and CDR2 as SASEGT. V was pared by 5 bases and J by 7 bases, with 6 bases between. This CDR3 spans 11 amino acids.